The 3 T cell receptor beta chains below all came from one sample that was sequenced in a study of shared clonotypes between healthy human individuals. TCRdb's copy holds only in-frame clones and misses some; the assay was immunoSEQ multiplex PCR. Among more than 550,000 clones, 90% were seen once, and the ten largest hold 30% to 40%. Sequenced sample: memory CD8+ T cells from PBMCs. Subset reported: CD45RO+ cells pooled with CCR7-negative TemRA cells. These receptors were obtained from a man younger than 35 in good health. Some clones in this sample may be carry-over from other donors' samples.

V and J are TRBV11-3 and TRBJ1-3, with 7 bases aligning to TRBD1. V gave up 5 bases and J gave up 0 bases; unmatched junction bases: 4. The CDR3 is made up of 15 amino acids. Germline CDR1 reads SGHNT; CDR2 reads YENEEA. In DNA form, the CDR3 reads TGTGCCAGCAGCCATACAGGGGACTCTGGAAACACCATATATTTT. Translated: CASSHTGDSGNTIYF.

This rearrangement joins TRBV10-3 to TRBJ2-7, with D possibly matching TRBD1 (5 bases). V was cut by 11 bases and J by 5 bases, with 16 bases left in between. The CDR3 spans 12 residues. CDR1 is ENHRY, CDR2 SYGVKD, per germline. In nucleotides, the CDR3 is TGTGCCCCCACCCGGCAGGGCCACGAGCAGTACTTC. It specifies CAPTRQGHEQYF.

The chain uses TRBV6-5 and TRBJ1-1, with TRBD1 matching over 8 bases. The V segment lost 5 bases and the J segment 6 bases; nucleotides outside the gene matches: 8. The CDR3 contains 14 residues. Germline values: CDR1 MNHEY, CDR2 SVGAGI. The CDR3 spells CASSSEQGVAEAFF. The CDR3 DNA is TGTGCCAGCAGTAGTGAACAGGGGGTGGCTGAAGCTTTCTTT.